The next 29 T cell receptor beta chains were all read from a single sample in a study of cytomegalovirus exposure and HLA in healthy donors. 60 Vbeta and 13 Jbeta primers were used in PCR. Sequencing used immunoSEQ multiplex PCR; TCRdb keeps in-frame clones, though not all of them. Among over 150,000 clones listed, about three quarters were seen once. Sequencing was done on a sample of PBMCs. Every receptor here comes from a man between 18 and 35 years old in good health and CMV-seronegative.

The V and J genes are TRBV5-4 and TRBJ2-1; 11 bases are a match to TRBD2. V gave up 4 bases and J gave up 6 bases; unmatched junction bases: 6. The CDR3 covers 15 residues. From germline, CDR1 is SGHNT and CDR2 YYREEE (reference sequence). The CDR3 loop is CASSATSGSGNEQFF. The DNA of the CDR3 is TGTGCCAGCAGCGCCACTAGCGGGAGTGGCAATGAGCAGTTCTTC.

The rearrangement joins TRBV6-6 to TRBJ2-7, with a possible D match to TRBD1 (6 bases). This CDR3 has 13 amino acids. The germline CDR1 and CDR2 sequences are MNHNY and SVGAGI (reference sequence). Between the trimmed V and J ends, which lost 1 base and 4 bases, there was a span of 8 bases. CDR3 sequence: CASSYYREYEQYF. CDR3 nucleotide sequence: TGTGCCAGCAGTTACTACAGGGAGTACGAGCAGTACTTC.

V gene TRBV6-5 combines with J gene TRBJ1-1, with TRBD1 matching 8 bases. Germline-derived CDR1 and CDR2 are MNHEY and SVGAGI. Losses at the gene ends were 8 bases for V and 3 bases for J; bases not matched to a gene: 5. CDR3 size: 13 residues. CDR3 sequence: CASGEQGDTEAFF. CDR3 in DNA: TGTGCCAGCGGGGAACAGGGGGACACTGAAGCTTTCTTT.

This rearrangement joins TRBV4-3 to TRBJ1-3, with TRBD1 as a possible D gene (6 bases). CDR3 size: 15 residues. Trimming cost V 4 bases and J 2 bases, with 12 bases left between them. The germline V gene has CDR1 LGHNA and CDR2 YSLEER. CDR3 loop: CASSPREGAGNTIYF. The CDR3 DNA reads TGCGCCAGCAGCCCCCGGGAGGGGGCTGGAAACACCATATATTTT.

This clone has just a few counts. The CDR3 nucleotides are TGTGCCAGCAGCCCTCGCTACAATGAGCAGTTCTTC. This sequence encodes CASSPRYNEQFF. The chain links TRBV7-9 to TRBJ2-1; D unclear. This CDR3 is 12 amino acids long. Germline values: CDR1 SEHNR, CDR2 FQNEAQ (reference sequence). Deletions cut 5 bases from V and 3 bases from J, with 5 bases between.

The gene calls are TRBV7-2 and TRBJ1-5; D ambiguous. Per germline, CDR1 SGHTA and CDR2 FQGNSA. V lost 1 base, J lost 3 bases, and 7 bases lay in between. This CDR3 spans 14 amino acids. Written as DNA, the CDR3 is TGTGCCAGCAGCTTAGGGTTAGCCAATCAGCCCCAGCATTTT. Translation gives CASSLGLANQPQHF.

This clone occurred a few times. The chain has TRBV6-5 and TRBJ2-3, with D possibly TRBD2 on 5 matching bases. The CDR3 contains 14 residues. Trimming removed 7 bases from V and 5 bases from J, with 16 bases in between. The germline V gene has CDR1 MNHEY and CDR2 SVGAGI. This CDR3 is CASKKEGRGDTQYF. CDR3 coding DNA: TGTGCCAGCAAAAAAGAGGGCCGAGGAGATACGCAGTATTTT.

Points on this clone: A read error may produce the germline difference seen at one junction end. The rearrangement joins TRBV14 to TRBJ1-1; D gene ambiguous. The CDR3 length is 13 residues. Germline assignment: CDR1 SGHDN and CDR2 FVKESK. DNA for the CDR3: TGTGCCAGCAGCCAAGGCCTTGACACCGAAGCTTTCTTT. It specifies CASSQGLDTEAFF. Supplemented by reference TRBV14 and TRBJ1-1, the full variable domain reads EAGVTQFPSHSVIEKGQTVTLRCDPISGHDNLYWYRRVMGKEIKFLLHFVKESKQDESGMPNNRFLAERTGGTYSTLKVQPAELEDSGVYFCASSQGLDTEAFFGQGTRLTVV.

V gene TRBV4-3 combines with J gene TRBJ2-3; 7 nucleotides agree with TRBD2. The germline V gene has CDR1 LGHNA and CDR2 YSLEER. CDR3 size: 15 residues. V lost 1 base to trimming and J lost 5 bases; unmatched junction nucleotides: 6. CDR3 residues: CASSQGEGGVDTQYF. CDR3 bases: TGCGCCAGCAGCCAAGGGGAGGGTGGGGTAGATACGCAGTATTTT.

The rearrangement uses TRBV11-2 and TRBJ2-7; D not resolved. Germline CDR1 and CDR2: SGHAT and FQNNGV. The CDR3 is 15 residues long. The V end lost 2 bases, the J end lost 2 bases, and 13 bases lay between the germline ends. The DNA for the CDR3 is TGTGCCAGCAGCTTATCCGGAGCCCCCACCTACGAGCAGTACTTC. It codes for CASSLSGAPTYEQYF.

Concerning this clone: The same CDR3 also results from other DNA sequences found in this sample. This sequence joins TRBV10-2 and TRBJ2-1; 7 nucleotides align to TRBD2. The CDR3 loop spans 16 amino acids. Germline CDR1 is WSHSY and CDR2 is SAAADI. The J segment lost 4 bases and the V segment lost 6 bases, leaving 12 bases of the junction unmatched. CDR3 sequence reads: CASRGRERLPYNEQFF. The CDR3 bases are TGCGCCAGCAGGGGGCGGGAGAGACTACCGTACAATGAGCAGTTCTTC.

V and J are TRBV28 and TRBJ2-5; 9 nucleotides line up with TRBD1. V lost 8 bases and J lost 5; bases outside the gene matches: 3. This CDR3 contains 12 residues. CDR1 MDHEN and CDR2 SYDVKM come from the germline V gene. The CDR3 protein is CASGDRVETQYF. The CDR3 bases are TGTGCCAGCGGGGACAGGGTTGAGACCCAGTACTTC.

A single count supports this clone. The V call is TRBV7-6, the J call TRBJ2-2; D may be TRBD1 (5 bases). This CDR3 has 15 amino acids. Germline-derived CDR1 and CDR2 are SGHVS and FNYEAQ. The V end was cut by 5 bases, the J end by 0 bases, with 10 bases between. The CDR3 DNA sequence: TGTGCCAGCAGCCCACAGGCCGCGAACACCGGGGAGCTGTTTTTT. Encoded protein: CASSPQAANTGELFF.

In its sample, this clone was seen a few times. The CDR3 coding sequence is TGTGCCAGCAGTAATAGCGGGGCCTTGTACTTC. Protein product: CASSNSGALYF. This chain joins TRBV6-6 and TRBJ2-7; the match to TRBD2 covers 8 bases. The CDR3 is 11 residues long. Losses at the gene ends were 5 bases for V and 12 bases for J; bases not matched to a gene: 6. Germline V gene data show CDR1 as MNHNY and CDR2 as SVGAGI (reference sequence).

This clone was detected only a few times. The chain couples TRBV6-5 to TRBJ2-3, with TRBD2 as a possible D gene (5 bases). CDR1 and CDR2 (germline): MNHEY, SVGAGI. Trimming removed 2 bases at V and 9 bases at J, with 6 bases between. CDR3 size: 11 residues. The CDR3: CASSYRGTQYF. CDR3 nucleotides: TGTGCCAGCAGTTACCGGGGAACGCAGTATTTT.

This chain links TRBV19 with TRBJ2-4; the D gene is possibly TRBD2 (5 bases). Trimming took 4 bases from V and 7 from J, leaving 14 bases between them. The CDR3 covers 14 residues. Germline V gene lookup returns CDR1 LNHDA and CDR2 SQIVND (reference sequence). CDR3 DNA sequence: TGTGCCAGTAGTACGGACGGGGAGATCAACATTCAGTACTTC. Protein product: CASSTDGEINIQYF.

The V call is TRBV10-2, the J call TRBJ2-1, with TRBD2 matching 7 bases. V shed 6 bases, J shed 3 bases, and the junction held 5 bases outside the gene matches. Germline V gives CDR1 WSHSY, CDR2 SAAADI. The CDR3 length is 14 residues. CDR3 loop: CASSAGEGYNEQFF. In DNA form, the CDR3 reads TGCGCCAGCAGCGCGGGGGAGGGCTACAATGAGCAGTTCTTC.

The chain is built from TRBV4-3 and TRBJ1-1, with TRBD1 identical over 7 bases. The CDR3 covers 14 residues. Per germline, CDR1 LGHNA and CDR2 YSLEER. The J segment lost 5 bases and the V segment lost 6 bases, leaving 9 bases of the junction unmatched. This CDR3 is CASRQRDRVTEAFF. CDR3 DNA sequence: TGCGCCAGCAGACAACGGGACAGAGTAACTGAAGCTTTCTTT.

This clone occurred a few times. The CDR3: CASRVVASGGEQYF. In DNA, the CDR3 is TGCGCCAGCAGGGTGGTGGCTAGCGGGGGCGAGCAGTACTTC. The chain links TRBV5-1 to TRBJ2-7; 10 bases fit TRBD2. Germline CDR1 is SGHRS and CDR2 is YFSETQ. The CDR3 contains 14 residues. V lost 5 bases to trimming and J lost 6 bases; unmatched junction nucleotides: 8. Variable domain in full (rest from reference TRBV5-1 and TRBJ2-7): KAGVTQTPRYLIKTRGQQVTLSCSPISGHRSVSWYQQTPGQGLQFLFEYFSETQRNKGNFPGRFSGRQFSNSRSEMNVSTLELGDSALYLCASRVVASGGEQYFGPGTRLTVT.

This chain uses TRBV18 with TRBJ1-4, with 7 bases fitting TRBD1. J lost 8 bases, V lost 0 bases, and 6 bases had no gene match. CDR3 length equals 15 residues. Germline V gene data show CDR1 as KGHSH and CDR2 as LQKENI. The CDR3 region has the DNA TGTGCCAGCTCACCACCCGGGACAGACTGGGAAAAACTGTTTTTT. Translated, it gives CASSPPGTDWEKLFF. Supplemented by reference TRBV18 and TRBJ1-4, the full variable domain reads NAGVMQNPRHLVRRRGQEARLRCSPMKGHSHVYWYRQLPEEGLKFMVYLQKENIIDESGMPKERFSAEFPKEGPSILRIQQVVRGDSAAYFCASSPPGTDWEKLFFGSGTQLSVL.

V and J are TRBV11-2 and TRBJ2-3; 11 bases line up with TRBD2. CDR1 and CDR2 from the germline V gene are SGHAT and FQNNGV. This CDR3 has 15 amino acids. Trimming at V came to 3 bases and at J to 4 bases, leaving 3 bases not matched to a gene. CDR3 DNA: TGTGCCAGCAGCTTCACTAGCGGGAGTCCAGATACGCAGTATTTT. Protein sequence: CASSFTSGSPDTQYF.

This sequence joins TRBV9 and TRBJ2-2; 8 bases fit TRBD2. CDR1 SGDLS and CDR2 YYNGEE come from the germline V gene. The CDR3 runs to 15 residues. With V trimmed by 4 bases and J by 1 base, 3 bases remained unmatched. Here the CDR3 reads CASSFGGVNTGELFF. Written as DNA, the CDR3 is TGTGCCAGCAGCTTCGGGGGGGTGAACACCGGGGAGCTGTTTTTT.

The rearrangement joins TRBV7-2 to TRBJ2-7; 9 bases map to TRBD1. CDR3 length equals 15 residues. Germline CDR1 is SGHTA and CDR2 is FQGNSA. Losses at the gene ends were 1 base for V and 3 bases for J; bases not matched to a gene: 4. CDR3 DNA sequence: TGTGCCAGCAGCTTAGTTTCGGGACAGGGCTACGAGCAGTACTTC. The encoded protein is CASSLVSGQGYEQYF.

The chain couples TRBV4-3 to TRBJ2-5; 8 bases are shared with TRBD1. CDR1 is LGHNA and CDR2 is YSLEER in the germline V gene. Trimming took 4 bases from V and 3 from J; bases not matched to a gene: 7. The CDR3 sequence is 15 residues long. The DNA for the CDR3 is TGCGCCAGCAGCCCTCTCGGACAGGGTAAAGAGACCCAGTACTTC. It translates to CASSPLGQGKETQYF.

This clone turned up a few times. V and J are TRBV2 and TRBJ2-5, with a tentative D call TRBD2 (6 bases). V was clipped by 0 bases and J by 5 bases, with 10 bases between them. This CDR3 is built from 14 residues. Germline V gene sequence: CDR1 SNHLY, CDR2 FYNNEI. CDR3 in DNA: TGTGCCAGCAGTGAAGCGACTAGGAGGGAGACCCAGTACTTC. This codes for CASSEATRRETQYF.

The V call is TRBV6-1, the J call TRBJ1-2, with D perhaps TRBD1 (5 bases). The germline CDR1 and CDR2 sequences are MNHNS and SASEGT. The CDR3 sequence is 14 residues long. Trimming left V 1 base short and J 4 bases short, with 10 bases between. The CDR3 sequence is CASSEVTVTYGYTF. CDR3 nucleotide sequence: TGTGCCAGCAGTGAAGTGACAGTGACCTATGGCTACACCTTC.

The chain carries TRBV6-5 and TRBJ1-3; D is unclear. The CDR3 contains 12 residues. V lost 2 bases and J 8 bases, leaving 7 bases between the germline ends. Germline V lookup: CDR1 MNHEY, CDR2 SVGAGI. CDR3 loop: CASSYDGYTIYF. The CDR3 DNA sequence: TGTGCCAGCAGTTACGACGGGTACACCATATATTTT.

V is TRBV12-5 and J is TRBJ2-5; 9 bases fit TRBD1. This CDR3 comprises 18 residues. V was pared by 2 bases and J by 5 bases, with 15 bases of the junction left unmatched. In germline, CDR1 is LGHNT, CDR2 FRNRAP. The CDR3 protein is CASGLPNTLDRGKETQYF. CDR3 coding DNA: TGTGCTAGTGGTTTGCCCAACACCCTGGACAGGGGAAAGGAGACCCAGTACTTC.

There are a few counts of this clone. The chain carries TRBV30 and TRBJ2-5, with a possible D match to TRBD2 (5 bases). V was pared by 1 base and J by 11 bases, with 17 bases between. Looked up from germline, CDR1 is GTSNPN and CDR2 is SVGIG (reference sequence). The CDR3 consists of 13 residues. The CDR3, as DNA: TGTGCCTGGAGTGAGGATAGGGTTGGGGAGCAGTACTTC. Protein product: CAWSEDRVGEQYF.